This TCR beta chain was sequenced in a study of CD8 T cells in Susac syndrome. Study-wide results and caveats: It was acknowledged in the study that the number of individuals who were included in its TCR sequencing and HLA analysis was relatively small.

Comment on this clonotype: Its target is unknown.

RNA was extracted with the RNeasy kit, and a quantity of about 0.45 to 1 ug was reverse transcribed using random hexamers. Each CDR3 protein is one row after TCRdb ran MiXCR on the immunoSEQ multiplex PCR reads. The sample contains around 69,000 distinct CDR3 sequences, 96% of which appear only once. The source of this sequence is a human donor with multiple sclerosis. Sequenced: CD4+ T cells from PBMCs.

The CDR3 DNA sequence: TGTGCCAGCAGCCAAGATGCCCCTAGCACAGATACGCAGTATTTT. It codes for CASSQDAPSTDTQYF. The chain employs TRBV4-2 and TRBJ2-3; D uncertain. CDR1 is LGHNA, CDR2 YNFKEQ, per germline. This CDR3 region has 15 residues. V was shortened by 0 bases and J by 0 bases, with 7 bases between the two germline ends.